This T cell receptor (beta chain) was recovered during a study of cytomegalovirus exposure and HLA in healthy donors. Overall study context: Falling in the Caucasian-associated ancestry cluster were less than 85% of under 500 genotyped donors.

The CDR3 is 16 residues long. The ends lost 7 bases at V and 0 bases at J; junction bases unmatched: 8. Germline CDR1 and CDR2: MDHEN and SYDVKM. This PCR relied on a set of 60 Vbeta primers and 13 Jbeta primers. Clones were read by immunoSEQ multiplex PCR, and TCRdb kept only the in-frame ones, dropping some. This repertoire comprises tens of thousands of clones; its ten largest clones make up around 0.6%. The sequence was obtained from a man aged 50-59 years in good health and CMV-seronegative. Sequencing input: PBMCs. The V gene is TRBV28, the J gene TRBJ2-7; the match to TRBD1 covers 11 bases. For the CDR3, the DNA is TGTGCCAGCACCTCCGAGGGACAGGGGGGCTCCTACGAGCAGTACTTC. Protein sequence: CASTSEGQGGSYEQYF.